This T cell receptor (beta chain) is from a study of patients and donors after allogeneic stem cell transplantation (dated by TCRdb to 2020 to 2021). This clonotype was seen many times. This receptor's antigen is unknown. Base qualities were left out, and no much larger clone turns up one base away. From V the trimming removes 5 bases and from J it removes 7 bases, while the gene matches leave 11 bases of the junction unaccounted for. From cysteine to phenylalanine, the CDR3 is 15 amino acids long. Just the 45-base CDR3 DNA is kept, in frame starting at base 1. The library was made by RT-PCR. Sequencing relied on a NextSeq 550. The public reads were reprocessed in TCRdb via fastp at Q25 and MiXCR, keeping in-frame beta chains. Each record represents a unique CDR3 protein, reported with the most common genes and DNA among its rows. Across this sample there are about 230,000 distinct CDR3 sequences, with roughly 14% seen only once. 11% of the sample rests with the top ten.

The sequenced material came from blood, either unsorted or a sorted T cell fraction (not recorded which). The V and J segments used are TRBV12-3 or TRBV12-4 and TRBJ2-7; the junction holds 10 bases that match TRBD2. This TCR was sampled from a human donor who was either an allogeneic HSCT recipient or a stem cell or donor lymphocyte infusion donor (not recorded which). It is not recorded whose cells these are; they may come from a transplant donor. The base sequence is TGTGCCAGCAGTGTGAGCGGGAGGGCCGCGAATGAGCAGTACTTC. Its translation is CASSVSGRAANEQYF.